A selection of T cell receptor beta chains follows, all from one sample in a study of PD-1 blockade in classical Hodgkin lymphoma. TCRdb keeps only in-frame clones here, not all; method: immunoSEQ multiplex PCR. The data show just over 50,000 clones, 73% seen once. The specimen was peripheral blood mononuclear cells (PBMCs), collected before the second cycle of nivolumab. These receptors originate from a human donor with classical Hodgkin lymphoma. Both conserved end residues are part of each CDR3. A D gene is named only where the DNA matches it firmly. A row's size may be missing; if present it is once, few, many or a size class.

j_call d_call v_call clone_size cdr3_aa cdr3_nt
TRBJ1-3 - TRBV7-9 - CASSLGQNSGNTIYF TGTGCCAGCAGCTTAGGACAGAACTCTGGAAACACCATATATTTT
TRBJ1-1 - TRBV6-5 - CAISESFGYEAFF TGTGCCATCAGTGAGTCGTTTGGGTATGAAGCTTTCTTT
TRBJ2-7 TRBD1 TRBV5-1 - CASSGGQGYTYEQYF TGCGCCAGCAGCGGAGGACAGGGTTATACCTACGAGCAGTACTTC
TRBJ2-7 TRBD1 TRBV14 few CASSQTGQGRVSYEQYF TGTGCCAGCAGCCAGACCGGACAGGGGAGGGTCTCCTACGAGCAGTACTTC
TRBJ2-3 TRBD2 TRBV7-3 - CASSFGLADTQYF TGTGCCAGCAGCTTCGGACTAGCGGATACGCAGTATTTT
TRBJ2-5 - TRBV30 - CAWSVRVLETQYF TGTGCCTGGAGTGTCCGTGTATTGGAGACCCAGTACTTC
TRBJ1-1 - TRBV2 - CASSDSRVNTEAFF TGTGCCAGCAGTGATAGCAGGGTGAACACTGAAGCTTTCTTT
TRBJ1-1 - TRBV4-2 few CASSQDYPKAIQAEAFF TGTGCCAGCAGCCAAGATTACCCCAAGGCAATTCAGGCTGAAGCTTTCTTT
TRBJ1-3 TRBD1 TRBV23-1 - CASRDRGLGNTIYF TGCGCCAGCAGGGACAGGGGGCTTGGAAACACCATATATTTT
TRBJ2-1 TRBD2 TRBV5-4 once CASSFKREGEQFF TGTGCCAGCAGCTTTAAGCGGGAGGGGGAGCAGTTCTTC
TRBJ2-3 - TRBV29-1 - CSAETQGTSTDTQYF TGCAGCGCTGAAACCCAGGGGACTAGCACAGATACGCAGTATTTT
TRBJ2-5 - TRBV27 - CASRPRPYRTTLQETQYF TGTGCCAGCAGACCCCGGCCCTATAGGACTACGCTGCAAGAGACCCAGTACTTC
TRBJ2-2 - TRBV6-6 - CASTRANTGELFF TGTGCCAGCACCCGGGCGAACACCGGGGAGCTGTTTTTT
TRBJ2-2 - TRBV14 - CASSRGNTGELFF TGTGCCAGCAGCCGCGGAAACACCGGGGAGCTGTTTTTT
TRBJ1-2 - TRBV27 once CASSLVGGRYGYTF TGTGCCAGCAGTTTAGTGGGGGGCCGGTATGGCTACACCTTC
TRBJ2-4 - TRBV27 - CASSLSLSLAKNIQYF TGTGCCAGCAGTTTATCACTATCTCTAGCCAAAAACATTCAGTACTTC
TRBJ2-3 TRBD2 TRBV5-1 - CASSLRTSGSTDTQYF TGCGCCAGCAGCTTACGGACTAGCGGGAGCACAGATACGCAGTATTTT
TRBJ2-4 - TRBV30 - CAWRGLAKNIQYF TGTGCCTGGAGAGGGTTAGCCAAAAACATTCAGTACTTC
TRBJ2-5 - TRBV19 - CASSTGWRGMGTQYF TGTGCCAGTAGCACGGGGTGGCGGGGTATGGGGACCCAGTACTTC
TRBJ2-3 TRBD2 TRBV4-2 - CASSPRLAGGTDTQYF TGTGCCAGCAGCCCCCGACTAGCGGGGGGCACAGATACGCAGTATTTT
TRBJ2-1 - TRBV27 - CASSLGAPSYNEQFF TGTGCCAGCAGTTTAGGGGCGCCTTCCTACAATGAGCAGTTCTTC
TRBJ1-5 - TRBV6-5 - CASSYTVNQPQHF TGTGCCAGCAGTTATACAGTAAATCAGCCCCAGCATTTT
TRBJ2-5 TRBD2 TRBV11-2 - CASSQTGLAGVETQYF TGTGCCAGCAGCCAAACAGGACTAGCGGGAGTTGAGACCCAGTACTTC
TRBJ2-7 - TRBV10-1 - CASSDGRGGYEQYF TGCGCCAGCAGTGATGGACGGGGCGGATACGAGCAGTACTTC